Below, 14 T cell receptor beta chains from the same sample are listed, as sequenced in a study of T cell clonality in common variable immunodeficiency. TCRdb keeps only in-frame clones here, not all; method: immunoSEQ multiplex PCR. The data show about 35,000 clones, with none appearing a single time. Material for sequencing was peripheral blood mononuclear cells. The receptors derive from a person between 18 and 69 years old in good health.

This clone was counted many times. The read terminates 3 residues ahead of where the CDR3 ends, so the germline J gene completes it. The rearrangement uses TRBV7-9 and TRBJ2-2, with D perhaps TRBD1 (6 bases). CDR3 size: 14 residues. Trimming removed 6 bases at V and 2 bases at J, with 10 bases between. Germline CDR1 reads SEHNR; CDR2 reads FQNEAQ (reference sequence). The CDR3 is CASRLGTNTGELFF. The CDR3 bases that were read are TGTGCCAGCAGACTCGGGACAAACACCGGGGAG. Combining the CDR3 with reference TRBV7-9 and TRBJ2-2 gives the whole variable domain DTGVSQNPRHKITKRGQNVTFRCDPISEHNRLYWYRQTLGQGPEFLTYFQNEAQLEKSRLLSDRFSAERPKGSFSTLEIQRTEQGDSAMYLCASRLGTNTGELFFGEGSRLTVL.

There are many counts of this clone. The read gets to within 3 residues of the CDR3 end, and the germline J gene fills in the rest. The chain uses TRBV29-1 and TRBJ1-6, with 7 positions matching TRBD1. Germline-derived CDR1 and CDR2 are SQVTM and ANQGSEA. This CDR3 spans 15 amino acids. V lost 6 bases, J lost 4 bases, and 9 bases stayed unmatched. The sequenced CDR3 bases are TGCAGCGTCAAGCTCGAGGGGGCATATAATTCACCC. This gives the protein CSVKLEGAYNSP. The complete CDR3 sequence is CSVKLEGAYNSPLHF.

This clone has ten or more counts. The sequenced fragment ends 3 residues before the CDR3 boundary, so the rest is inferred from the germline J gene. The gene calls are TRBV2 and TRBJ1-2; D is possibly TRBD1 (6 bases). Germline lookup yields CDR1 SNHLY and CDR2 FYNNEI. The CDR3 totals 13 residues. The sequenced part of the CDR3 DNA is TGTGCCAGCAAGGAGGAGGCAGGGGTCGGC. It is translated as CASKEEAGVG. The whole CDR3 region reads CASKEEAGVGYTF.

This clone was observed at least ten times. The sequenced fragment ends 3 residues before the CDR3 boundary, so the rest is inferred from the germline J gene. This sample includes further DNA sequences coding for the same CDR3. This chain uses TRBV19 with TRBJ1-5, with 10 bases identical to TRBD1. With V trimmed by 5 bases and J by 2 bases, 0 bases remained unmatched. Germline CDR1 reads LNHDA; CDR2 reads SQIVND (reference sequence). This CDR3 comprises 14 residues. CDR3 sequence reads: CASSGTGGNQPQHF. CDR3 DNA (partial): TGTGCCAGTAGTGGGACAGGGGGCAATCAGCCC. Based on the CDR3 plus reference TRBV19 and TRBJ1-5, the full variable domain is DGGITQSPKYLFRKEGQNVTLSCEQNLNHDAMYWYRQDPGQGLRLIYYSQIVNDFQKGDIAEGYSVSREKKESFPLTVTSAQKNPTAFYLCASSGTGGNQPQHFGDGTRLSIL.

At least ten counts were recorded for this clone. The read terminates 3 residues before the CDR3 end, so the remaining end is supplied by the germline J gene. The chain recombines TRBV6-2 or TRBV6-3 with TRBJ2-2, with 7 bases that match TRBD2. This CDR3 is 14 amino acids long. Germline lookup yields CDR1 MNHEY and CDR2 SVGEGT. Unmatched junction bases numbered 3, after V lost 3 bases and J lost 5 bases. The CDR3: CASSYERETGELFF. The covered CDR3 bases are TGTGCCAGCAGTTATGAGCGGGAAACCGGGGAG.

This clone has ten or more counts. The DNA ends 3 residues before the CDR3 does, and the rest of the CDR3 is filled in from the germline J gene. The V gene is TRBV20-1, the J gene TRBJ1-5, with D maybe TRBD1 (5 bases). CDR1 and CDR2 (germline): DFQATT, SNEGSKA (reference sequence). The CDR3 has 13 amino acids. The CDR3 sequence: CSARKDTQSPQHF. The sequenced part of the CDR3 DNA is TGCAGTGCTAGAAAGGACACCCAGTCTCCC.

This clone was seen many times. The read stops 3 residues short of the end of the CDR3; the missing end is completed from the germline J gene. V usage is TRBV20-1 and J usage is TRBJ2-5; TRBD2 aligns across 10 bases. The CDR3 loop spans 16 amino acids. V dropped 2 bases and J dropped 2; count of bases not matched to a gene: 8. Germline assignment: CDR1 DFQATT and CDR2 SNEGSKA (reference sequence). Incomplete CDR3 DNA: TGCAGTGCTAGAAACCTACTAGCGGGGAGACAAGAGACC. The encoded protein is CSARNLLAGRQET. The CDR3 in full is CSARNLLAGRQETQYF.

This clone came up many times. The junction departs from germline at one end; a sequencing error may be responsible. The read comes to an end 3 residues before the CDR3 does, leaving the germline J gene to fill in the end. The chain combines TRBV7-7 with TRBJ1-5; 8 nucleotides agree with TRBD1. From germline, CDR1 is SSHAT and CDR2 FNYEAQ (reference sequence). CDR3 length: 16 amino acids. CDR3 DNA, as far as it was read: TGTGCTAGCAGCTTAGTGGCAGGGGGCAGGGGTCAGCCC. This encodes CASSLVAGGRGQP. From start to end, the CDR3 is CASSLVAGGRGQPQHF. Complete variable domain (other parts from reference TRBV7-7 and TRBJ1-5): GAGVSQSPRYKVTKRGQDVTLRCDPISSHATLYWYQQALGQGPEFLTYFNYEAQPDKSGLPSDRFSAERPEGSISTLTIQRTEQRDSAMYRCASSLVAGGRGQPQHFGDGTRLSIL.

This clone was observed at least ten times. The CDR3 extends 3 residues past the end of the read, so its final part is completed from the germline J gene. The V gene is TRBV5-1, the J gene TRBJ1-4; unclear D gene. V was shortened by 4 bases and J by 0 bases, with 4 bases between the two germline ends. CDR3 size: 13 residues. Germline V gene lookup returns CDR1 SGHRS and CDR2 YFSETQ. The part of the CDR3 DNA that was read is TGCGCCAGCAGCATAGCAACTAATGAAAAA. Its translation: CASSIATNEK. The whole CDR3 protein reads CASSIATNEKLFF.

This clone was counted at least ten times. Incomplete CDR3 DNA: TGCGCCAGCAGCTTGGAAGGGACAGATACG. Its translation is CASSLEGTDT. The whole CDR3 sequence is CASSLEGTDTQYF. This chain joins TRBV5-1 and TRBJ2-3, with D uncertain. The CDR3 end lies 3 residues beyond the end of the read and is filled in from the germline J gene. Germline V gene sequence: CDR1 SGHRS, CDR2 YFSETQ. With 0 bases removed from V and 3 bases from J, the gap between germline ends came to 5 bases. This CDR3 is built from 13 residues.

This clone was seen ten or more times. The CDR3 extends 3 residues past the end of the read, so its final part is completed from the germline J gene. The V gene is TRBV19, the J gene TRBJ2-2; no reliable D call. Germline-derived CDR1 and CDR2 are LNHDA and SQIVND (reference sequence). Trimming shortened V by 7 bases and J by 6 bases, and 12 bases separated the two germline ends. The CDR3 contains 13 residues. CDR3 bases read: TGTGCCAGTATTGGCGGCCGTCCCGGGGAG. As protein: CASIGGRPGE. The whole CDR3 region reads CASIGGRPGELFF.

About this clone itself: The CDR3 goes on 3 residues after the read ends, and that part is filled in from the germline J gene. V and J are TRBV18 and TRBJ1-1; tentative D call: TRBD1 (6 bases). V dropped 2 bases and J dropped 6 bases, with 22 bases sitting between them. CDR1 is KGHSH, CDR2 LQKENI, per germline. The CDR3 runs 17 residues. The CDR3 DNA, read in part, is TGTGCCAGCTCACCAAGGTCGACAGGCGGGTTTGGGGCTGAA. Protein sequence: CASSPRSTGGFGAE. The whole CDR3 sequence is CASSPRSTGGFGAEAFF.

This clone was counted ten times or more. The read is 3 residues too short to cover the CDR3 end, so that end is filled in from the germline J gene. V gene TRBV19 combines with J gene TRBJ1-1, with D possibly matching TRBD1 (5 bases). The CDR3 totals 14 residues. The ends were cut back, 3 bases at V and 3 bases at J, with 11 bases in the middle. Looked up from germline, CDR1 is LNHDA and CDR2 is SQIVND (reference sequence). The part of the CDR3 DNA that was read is TGTGCCAGTAGTATGGGGCAGTTCTACACTGAA. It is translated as CASSMGQFYTE. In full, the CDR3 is CASSMGQFYTEAFF.

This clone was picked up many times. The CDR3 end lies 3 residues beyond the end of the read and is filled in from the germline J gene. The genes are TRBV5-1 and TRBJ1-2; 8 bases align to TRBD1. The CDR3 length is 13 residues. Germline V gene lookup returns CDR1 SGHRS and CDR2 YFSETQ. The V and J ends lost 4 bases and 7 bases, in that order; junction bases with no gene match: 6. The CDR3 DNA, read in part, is TGCGCCAGCAGCCCTCAGGGGGCAGGTGGC. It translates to CASSPQGAGG. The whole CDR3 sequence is CASSPQGAGGYTF.